These 27 T cell receptor beta chains originate from one sample sequenced in a study of CD8 T cells in Susac syndrome. An amount of RNA that ranged from about 0.45 to 1 ug was reverse transcribed with random hexamers. A single record per CDR3 protein comes from TCRdb applying MiXCR to the immunoSEQ multiplex PCR reads. Here the sample spans roughly 180,000 distinct CDR3 sequences, over 85% being singletons. Material: CD4+ T cells from PBMCs. These receptor sequences come from a human donor in good health.

The gene calls are TRBV3-1 and TRBJ2-7, with D uncertain. Germline V gene data show CDR1 as LGHDT and CDR2 as YNNKEL (reference sequence). This CDR3 is built from 14 residues. V was cut by 3 bases and J by 3 bases, with 12 bases left in between. In DNA, the CDR3 is TGTGCCAGCAGCCATTCTCGGACCTACTACGAGCAGTACTTC. Translating gives CASSHSRTYYEQYF.

This clonotype appeared once. The V and J genes are TRBV20-1 and TRBJ2-5; D is unresolved. This CDR3 has 15 residues. CDR1 and CDR2 (germline): DFQATT, SNEGSKA (reference sequence). V was pared by 6 bases and J by 4 bases, with 21 bases between. CDR3 bases: TGCAGTGCCACGAAGGACGAGTGGATGATAGAGACCCAGTACTTC. It yields the protein CSATKDEWMIETQYF.

The rearrangement links TRBV12-3 or TRBV12-4 to TRBJ2-7; 7 bases agree with TRBD1. This CDR3 has 14 amino acids. V dropped 2 bases and J dropped 7; count of bases not matched to a gene: 8. CDR3 loop: CASSLTTGVKEQYF. DNA for the CDR3: TGTGCCAGCAGTTTAACTACAGGGGTGAAAGAGCAGTACTTC.

This clonotype was found once. The gene calls are TRBV20-1 and TRBJ1-2, with D unclear. The germline CDR1 and CDR2 sequences are DFQATT and SNEGSKA (reference sequence). This CDR3 region has 14 residues. The V end was cut by 5 bases, the J end by 8 bases, with 21 bases between. The CDR3 nucleotides are TGCAGTGCTGCCCGGGTCGCGATGGTGGGAGGCTACACCTTC. Amino acid sequence: CSAARVAMVGGYTF.

V gene TRBV20-1 combines with J gene TRBJ2-3; either TRBD1 or TRBD2 may supply D (6 bases each). Trimming stripped 7 bases from V and 3 bases from J, with 20 bases between. The CDR3 length is 15 residues. Germline CDR1 reads DFQATT; CDR2 reads SNEGSKA (reference sequence). The CDR3 reads CSGGGGARSTDTQYF. The CDR3 coding sequence is TGCAGTGGAGGGGGAGGCGCTCGTTCAACAGATACGCAGTATTTT.

This clonotype was seen once. This chain links TRBV15 with TRBJ2-7, with 7 bases aligning to TRBD1. V shed 5 bases and J 4 bases; nucleotides not matched to a gene: 8. The CDR3 loop spans 14 amino acids. The germline V gene has CDR1 LNHNV and CDR2 YYDKDF (reference sequence). The CDR3 loop reads CATSAAGGRYEQYF. CDR3 bases: TGTGCCACCAGCGCTGCAGGGGGTCGGTACGAGCAGTACTTC.

This chain links TRBV30 with TRBJ1-3; D not certain. The CDR3 runs to 14 residues. Germline V CDR1 and CDR2: GTSNPN, SVGIG (reference sequence). V lost 0 bases to trimming and J lost 4 bases, with 10 bases between them. The CDR3 spells CAWSVQGSGNTIYF. CDR3 in DNA: TGTGCCTGGAGTGTACAAGGGTCCGGAAACACCATATATTTT.

This clonotype was seen only once. The gene calls are TRBV7-2 and TRBJ2-7; D gene ambiguous. Germline CDR1 and CDR2: SGHTA and FQGNSA. The germline V and J ends were trimmed by 1 base and 0 bases, with 10 bases remaining between them. The CDR3 contains 15 residues. For the CDR3, the DNA is TGTGCCAGCAGCTTAGTAGTCCCGTCCTCCTACGAGCAGTACTTC. It translates to CASSLVVPSSYEQYF.

The chain has TRBV7-9 and TRBJ2-7, with D perhaps TRBD2 (6 bases). V lost 4 bases and J 9 bases, leaving 25 bases between the germline ends. CDR3 length: 16 residues. From germline, CDR1 is SEHNR and CDR2 FQNEAQ (reference sequence). CDR3 region: CASSWALREEVVRQYF. The CDR3 nucleotides are TGTGCCAGCAGCTGGGCACTCAGGGAGGAGGTAGTTCGGCAGTACTTC.

The chain is built from TRBV20-1 and TRBJ1-1; D might be TRBD1 (6 bases). CDR1 is DFQATT and CDR2 is SNEGSKA in the germline V gene (reference sequence). This CDR3 has 11 residues. Trimming removed 8 bases from V and 7 bases from J, with 14 bases in between. The CDR3: CSWGARDEAFF. The CDR3 coding sequence is TGCAGTTGGGGGGCGAGGGATGAAGCTTTCTTT.

CDR3 region: CASSARTDGGELFF. The CDR3 bases are TGTGCCAGCAGCGCCCGGACAGACGGCGGGGAGCTGTTTTTT. The chain is built from TRBV3-1 and TRBJ2-2; TRBD1 might be the D (6 bases). CDR1 and CDR2 (germline): LGHDT, YNNKEL (reference sequence). The CDR3 covers 14 residues. Trimming took 5 bases from V and 7 from J, leaving 14 bases between them.

This chain links TRBV28 with TRBJ2-7; D is ambiguous. The germline V gene encodes CDR1 MDHEN and CDR2 SYDVKM. V lost 5 bases and J 0 bases, leaving 14 bases between the germline ends. The length of the CDR3 is 15 residues. Here the CDR3 reads CASSDPAAVSYEQYF. The CDR3 DNA reads TGTGCCAGCAGTGACCCGGCGGCCGTCTCCTACGAGCAGTACTTC.

The rearrangement uses TRBV29-1 and TRBJ2-7; TRBD2 agrees at 8 bases. There are 13 residues in the CDR3. In germline, CDR1 is SQVTM, CDR2 ANQGSEA. V lost 5 bases, J lost 1 base, and 4 bases stayed unmatched. The CDR3 DNA sequence: TGCAGCGTTAGCGGGAGCGGATCCTACGAGCAGTACTTC. Translation: CSVSGSGSYEQYF.

The V and J genes are TRBV29-1 and TRBJ2-7, with TRBD1 matching over 8 bases. Germline trimming cut 7 bases from V and 6 bases from J; bases unmatched to any gene: 8. Looked up from germline, CDR1 is SQVTM and CDR2 is ANQGSEA. The CDR3 loop spans 12 amino acids. CDR3 in amino acids: CSGRTGYGEQYF. CDR3 in DNA: TGCAGCGGCCGGACAGGGTACGGCGAGCAGTACTTC.

The chain employs TRBV20-1 and TRBJ2-5, with TRBD2 identical over 8 bases. V dropped 2 bases and J dropped 1; count of bases not matched to a gene: 3. The CDR3 is 14 residues long. Germline V gene data show CDR1 as DFQATT and CDR2 as SNEGSKA (reference sequence). DNA of the CDR3: TGCAGTGCTAGAAGAACTAGCGGCCAAGAGACCCAGTACTTC. This translates into CSARRTSGQETQYF.

The chain combines TRBV20-1 with TRBJ2-1, with 11 bases aligning to TRBD2. CDR1 is DFQATT and CDR2 is SNEGSKA in the germline V gene (reference sequence). The CDR3 is 15 residues long. V was clipped by 5 bases and J by 4 bases; unmatched bases: 7. This chain's CDR3 is CSASRPSGGYNEQFF. DNA of the CDR3: TGCAGTGCTTCCCGGCCTAGCGGGGGGTACAATGAGCAGTTCTTC.

The chain carries TRBV5-4 and TRBJ1-1; D unclear. The CDR3 spans 13 residues. Germline CDR1 is SGHNT and CDR2 is YYREEE (reference sequence). Trimming shortened V by 4 bases and J by 6 bases, and 13 bases separated the two germline ends. The CDR3 protein is CASSGGRIPEAFF. The CDR3 DNA reads as TGTGCCAGCAGCGGCGGACGGATCCCTGAAGCTTTCTTT.

The V gene is TRBV4-3, the J gene TRBJ2-7, with 7 bases matching TRBD2. V was clipped by 0 bases and J by 2 bases; unmatched bases: 4. Germline V gene lookup returns CDR1 LGHNA and CDR2 YSLEER. The CDR3 is 15 amino acids. Written as DNA, the CDR3 is TGCGCCAGCAGCCAAGATACTAGCGCCGCCTACGAGCAGTACTTC. Residues: CASSQDTSAAYEQYF.

V usage is TRBV20-1 and J usage is TRBJ2-7; 8 nucleotides agree with TRBD2. Germline lookup yields CDR1 DFQATT and CDR2 SNEGSKA (reference sequence). CDR3 length: 15 amino acids. Germline trimming cut 4 bases from V and 7 bases from J; bases unmatched to any gene: 15. The CDR3 sequence is CSAINSGNFLGEQYF. In DNA, the CDR3 is TGCAGTGCTATTAATAGCGGGAACTTTTTGGGGGAGCAGTACTTC.

This clonotype showed up just once. V is TRBV30 and J is TRBJ2-7; TRBD2 might be the D (5 bases). This CDR3 comprises 13 residues. V dropped 2 bases and J dropped 6 bases, with 14 bases sitting between them. The germline gives CDR1 GTSNPN, CDR2 SVGIG (reference sequence). CDR3 nucleotide sequence: TGTGCCTGGAGTCGGGCGGTCAGCGGCGAGCAGTACTTC. Its translation: CAWSRAVSGEQYF.

The chain couples TRBV20-1 to TRBJ2-5; D call uncertain. With 4 bases removed from V and 3 bases from J, the gap between germline ends came to 6 bases. Germline assignment: CDR1 DFQATT and CDR2 SNEGSKA (reference sequence). This CDR3 is built from 11 residues. The CDR3 region is CSAIPKETQYF. CDR3 bases: TGCAGTGCTATCCCTAAAGAGACCCAGTACTTC.

The chain is built from TRBV2 and TRBJ2-3, with D uncertain. The CDR3 is 15 residues long. CDR1 and CDR2 (germline): SNHLY, FYNNEI. The V end was cut by 7 bases, the J end by 1 base, with 15 bases between. The CDR3 reads CASMRTVAGTDTQYF. The CDR3 DNA follows: TGTGCCAGCATGAGAACGGTGGCTGGCACAGATACGCAGTATTTT.

This chain connects TRBV9 to TRBJ2-7; 13 bases align to TRBD2. The CDR3 loop spans 15 amino acids. J was trimmed by 4 bases and V by 4 bases; bases with no gene match: 5. In germline, CDR1 is SGDLS, CDR2 YYNGEE. DNA of the CDR3: TGTGCCAGCAGCCCTCAACTAGCGGGAGGGTACGAGCAGTACTTC. It specifies CASSPQLAGGYEQYF.

The gene calls are TRBV29-1 and TRBJ2-2; D is undetermined. Germline loops: CDR1 SQVTM, CDR2 ANQGSEA. Trimming left V 0 bases short and J 3 bases short, with 2 bases between. The CDR3 runs to 12 residues. CDR3 protein: CSVEDYTGELFF. In DNA form, the CDR3 reads TGCAGCGTTGAAGATTACACCGGGGAGCTGTTTTTT.

This CDR3 reads CASSPNVLSNQPQHF. The CDR3, as DNA: TGCGCCAGCAGCCCCAACGTCTTAAGCAATCAGCCCCAGCATTTT. The rearrangement joins TRBV4-3 to TRBJ1-5; D gene ambiguous. Germline CDR1 LGHNA, CDR2 YSLEER. The CDR3 length is 15 residues. Trimming took 4 bases from V and 1 from J, leaving 11 bases between them.

V gene TRBV4-2 combines with J gene TRBJ2-7; D gene uncertain. Between the trimmed V and J ends, which lost 0 bases and 4 bases, there was a span of 13 bases. Germline V gene data show CDR1 as LGHNA and CDR2 as YNFKEQ. CDR3 size: 15 residues. The CDR3 DNA sequence: TGTGCCAGCAGCCAAGATCACAACAGCGAGTACGAGCAGTACTTC. Its protein is CASSQDHNSEYEQYF.

The gene calls are TRBV12-3 or TRBV12-4 and TRBJ1-5, with D hard to call. V was shortened by 6 bases and J by 2 bases, with 11 bases between the two germline ends. This CDR3 spans 14 amino acids. The CDR3 DNA follows: TGTGCCAGCAGCTGGACGGACGGCAATCAGCCCCAGCATTTT. This sequence encodes CASSWTDGNQPQHF.